Reported below is one T cell receptor (beta chain). A read error may account for a junction end that differs from germline. This CDR3 has 16 amino acids. The germline CDR1 and CDR2 sequences are SGDLS and YYNGEE. The data were obtained in a study of early T cells in non-severe SARS-CoV-2 infection. For the study at large: RNA in bulk from unsorted whole blood was sequenced, and chains were unpaired.

Researchers attached unique molecular identifiers to individual cDNA molecules. TCRdb reprocessed the 5' RACE reads via MiXCR and lists one record per CDR3 protein. The sample has tens of thousands of distinct CDR3 sequences, around 13% seen once; the top ten hold 3% to 4.5%. V and J are TRBV9 and TRBJ2-5; 12 bases are shared with TRBD2. The sample in question was whole blood, obtained at baseline. This sequence originates from an adult who was a healthcare worker with PCR-confirmed SARS-CoV-2 infection or an uninfected control (not recorded which). The CDR3 protein is CASSVGTSGAQESQYF. In DNA form, the CDR3 reads TGTGCCAGCAGCGTAGGGACTAGCGGGGCACAAGAGAGCCAGTACTTC.